This T cell receptor beta chain was sequenced in a study of control samples from healthy donors and cancer patients. TCRdb keeps only in-frame clones here, not all; method: immunoSEQ multiplex PCR. Of 70,000 to 85,000 clones listed, 80% to 90% are singletons. The CDR3 is 15 amino acids. Germline loops: CDR1 MGHRA, CDR2 YSYEKL. The J segment lost 9 bases and the V segment lost 4 bases, leaving 10 bases of the junction unmatched. The origin of this receptor is a man aged 55 to 70 with head and neck cancer. The chain has TRBV4-1 and TRBJ2-1; 9 bases agree with TRBD2. Sequenced: PBMCs. As DNA, the CDR3 is TGCGCCAGCAGCCGTTATTCGGCGGGAGGGCTTGAGCAGTTCTTC. Amino acids: CASSRYSAGGLEQFF.